These T cell receptor beta chains were read from a single sample in a study of blood T cell repertoires in COVID-19. The repertoire was sequenced with immunoSEQ multiplex PCR; TCRdb's copy has only in-frame clones and lacks some. The data contain 250,000 or so clones, 80% to 95% of them singletons. The sample consisted of PBMCs or T cells enriched from blood (not recorded which). The receptors come from a man aged 35-49 years who had been exposed to COVID-19. CDR3s include the opening cysteine and the closing phenylalanine or tryptophan. The D gene is left open where the match is weak. The size of a clone is reported for some rows only, either as once, few or many, or as a class for expanded clones.

clone size: -; D gene: -; V gene: TRBV19; J gene: TRBJ2-3; CDR3 DNA: TGTGCCAGTAGGAGGGAGAGGGCCACAGATACGCAGTATTTT; CDR3 protein: CASRRERATDTQYF
clone size: once; D gene: TRBD1; V gene: TRBV11-3; J gene: TRBJ2-7; CDR3 DNA: TGTGCCAGCAGCTCGAGGACAGGGAATAGGGACGAGCAGTACTTC; CDR3 protein: CASSSRTGNRDEQYF
clone size: -; D gene: TRBD1; V gene: TRBV7-9; J gene: TRBJ2-7; CDR3 DNA: TGTGCCAGCAGCTTAGTGGCAGGGGGCGCCTACGAGCAGTACTTC; CDR3 protein: CASSLVAGGAYEQYF
clone size: -; D gene: -; V gene: TRBV5-4; J gene: TRBJ2-7; CDR3 DNA: TGTGCCAGCAGCCCGGATCAGGGGAGCTCCTACGAGCAGTACTTC; CDR3 protein: CASSPDQGSSYEQYF
clone size: -; D gene: TRBD2; V gene: TRBV6-2/TRBV6-3; J gene: TRBJ2-7; CDR3 DNA: TGTGCCAGCAGTCCGACTGGCGGGAGGAAATACGAGCAGTACTTC; CDR3 protein: CASSPTGGRKYEQYF
clone size: once; D gene: TRBD1; V gene: TRBV3-1/TRBV3-2; J gene: TRBJ2-2; CDR3 DNA: TGTGCCAGCAGCGCTATCTCTACCGGGACAGGGGGCACCGGGGAGCTGTTTTTT; CDR3 protein: CASSAISTGTGGTGELFF
clone size: -; D gene: -; V gene: TRBV13; J gene: TRBJ2-5; CDR3 DNA: TGTGCCAGCAGCACCCGGGACAACCAAGAGACCCAGTACTTC; CDR3 protein: CASSTRDNQETQYF
clone size: once; D gene: TRBD1; V gene: TRBV19; J gene: TRBJ1-2; CDR3 DNA: TGTGCCAGTAGTTGGGACAGCAACTATGGCTACACCTTC; CDR3 protein: CASSWDSNYGYTF
clone size: -; D gene: TRBD1; V gene: TRBV4-3; J gene: TRBJ2-3; CDR3 DNA: TGCGCCAGCAGCAACTCAGACAGGGCACTTAAAGATACGCAGTATTTT; CDR3 protein: CASSNSDRALKDTQYF
clone size: -; D gene: -; V gene: TRBV9; J gene: TRBJ1-4; CDR3 DNA: TGTGCCAGCAGCGTAGAATTGGACTCGGAGTACGGAAAACTGTTTTTT; CDR3 protein: CASSVELDSEYGKLFF
clone size: -; D gene: -; V gene: TRBV12-3/TRBV12-4; J gene: TRBJ1-1; CDR3 DNA: TGTGCGGCCCTCCATAATACTGAAGCTTTCTTT; CDR3 protein: CAALHNTEAFF
clone size: -; D gene: -; V gene: TRBV9; J gene: TRBJ2-1; CDR3 DNA: TGTGCCAGCAGCGCCAGAGTCCCGGTGGCTAGCGCCTACAATGAGCAGTTCTTC; CDR3 protein: CASSARVPVASAYNEQFF
clone size: once; D gene: TRBD2; V gene: TRBV9; J gene: TRBJ2-7; CDR3 DNA: TGTGCCAGCAGCGTCGGCGGGAGTTCACGCGAGCAGTACTTC; CDR3 protein: CASSVGGSSREQYF
clone size: -; D gene: -; V gene: TRBV21-1; J gene: TRBJ2-7; CDR3 DNA: TGTGCCAGCAGCAAAGATCCTATTCGGGAGGCCTACGAGCAGTACTTC; CDR3 protein: CASSKDPIREAYEQYF
clone size: few; D gene: TRBD1; V gene: TRBV28; J gene: TRBJ1-1; CDR3 DNA: TGTGCCAGCAGTGTCATCGGGAGGGGGCTCGTGAACACTGAAGCTTTCTTT; CDR3 protein: CASSVIGRGLVNTEAFF
clone size: -; D gene: -; V gene: TRBV9; J gene: TRBJ2-1; CDR3 DNA: TGTGCCAGCAGCGTAGGAGGGGGAGTCAATGAGCAGTTCTTC; CDR3 protein: CASSVGGGVNEQFF